One and the same sample provided the 29 T cell receptor beta chains below, sequenced in a study of OX40 agonist ivuxolimab in advanced cancers. Profiling relied on immunoSEQ multiplex PCR, and the TCRdb table lists in-frame clones only, not all of them. The table lists some 39,000 clones, about 88% of them singletons, with approximately 13% in the top ten. The sequencing here drew on CD4+ or CD8+ T cells sorted from blood, taken in a trial of the OX40 agonist ivuxolimab. These receptors all come from an adult with an advanced solid tumor such as melanoma, head and neck, liver or kidney cancer.

The chain joins TRBV29-1 to TRBJ2-1; 11 bases are shared with TRBD2. V shed 4 bases and J 10 bases; nucleotides not matched to a gene: 0. Germline values: CDR1 SQVTM, CDR2 ANQGSEA. This CDR3 contains 11 residues. The CDR3 spells CSVASGREQFF. The CDR3 DNA is TGCAGCGTTGCTAGCGGGAGGGAGCAGTTCTTC.

The table lists this clone with a few counts. This chain joins TRBV28 and TRBJ1-2; D possibly corresponds to TRBD1 (5 bases). This CDR3 region has 12 residues. Germline assignment: CDR1 MDHEN and CDR2 SYDVKM. The V gene lost 8 bases and the J gene lost 4 bases, with 11 bases spanning the gap. CDR3 DNA sequence: TGTGCCAGCCACTCGGGGGGCTATGGCTACACCTTC. Its protein product is CASHSGGYGYTF.

The J gene is TRBJ2-1, the V gene TRBV6-5; D is undetermined. CDR3 size: 13 residues. V lost 0 bases to trimming and J lost 5 bases, with 5 bases between them. CDR1 is MNHEY and CDR2 is SVGAGI in the germline V gene. CDR3 coding DNA: TGTGCCAGCAGTTACTCTGGTAACAATGAGCAGTTCTTC. Amino acid sequence: CASSYSGNNEQFF.

V gene TRBV28 combines with J gene TRBJ2-7; D is uncertain. CDR3 length: 14 residues. Germline V CDR1 and CDR2: MDHEN, SYDVKM. Between the trimmed V and J ends, which lost 8 bases and 2 bases, there was a span of 16 bases. CDR3 DNA: TGTGCCAGCTCTAGGGTCGGGCACCCCTACGAGCAGTACTTC. The encoded protein is CASSRVGHPYEQYF.

The sample holds one count of this clone. This chain joins TRBV5-6 and TRBJ1-4; 8 bases agree with TRBD1. Germline CDR1 and CDR2: SGHDT and YYEEEE. J lost 2 bases, V lost 1 base, and 7 bases had no gene match. The CDR3 extends over 17 amino acids. CDR3 in amino acids: CASSLYRGGTTNEKLFF. In DNA form, the CDR3 reads TGTGCCAGCAGCTTGTACAGGGGGGGAACGACTAATGAAAAACTGTTTTTT.

This chain links TRBV5-1 with TRBJ1-6; D gene unclear. This CDR3 spans 14 amino acids. Germline loops: CDR1 SGHRS, CDR2 YFSETQ. Trimming stripped 1 base from V and 8 bases from J, with 10 bases between. This chain's CDR3 is CASSLSGWDSPLHF. The CDR3 DNA reads TGCGCCAGCAGCTTGTCTGGTTGGGATTCACCCCTCCACTTT.

This clone is a singleton in its sample. J is TRBJ2-5 and V is TRBV15; 9 nucleotides align to TRBD1. The trim removed 4 bases at V and 4 bases at J, leaving 7 bases unmatched. This CDR3 is 15 amino acids long. Germline V gene lookup returns CDR1 LNHNV and CDR2 YYDKDF (reference sequence). The CDR3 bases are TGTGCCACCAGCAATCAGAAACAGGGGGCAGAGACCCAGTACTTC. This encodes CATSNQKQGAETQYF. The full variable domain, completed using reference TRBV15 and TRBJ2-5, is DAMVIQNPRYQVTQFGKPVTLSCSQTLNHNVMYWYQQKSSQAPKLLFHYYDKDFNNEADTPDNFQSRRPNTSFCFLDIRSPGLGDTAMYLCATSNQKQGAETQYFGPGTRLLVL.

J is TRBJ1-6 and V is TRBV28, with D tentatively TRBD1 (5 bases). This CDR3 comprises 17 residues. Trimming removed 5 bases at V and 0 bases at J, with 14 bases between. The germline V gene encodes CDR1 MDHEN and CDR2 SYDVKM. CDR3 in DNA: TGTGCCAGCAGTCTTCGACAGCCTAGCTCCTATAATTCACCCCTCCACTTT. Protein product: CASSLRQPSSYNSPLHF.

The J gene is TRBJ2-1, the V gene TRBV5-6; TRBD1 matches 8 bases. Trimming took 0 bases from V and 9 from J; bases not matched to a gene: 5. Germline CDR1 and CDR2: SGHDT and YYEEEE. The CDR3 has 14 amino acids. CDR3 nucleotide sequence: TGTGCCAGCAGCTTGGGGACAGGGATGGGTGAGCAGTTCTTC. This codes for CASSLGTGMGEQFF.

The gene calls are TRBV19 and TRBJ2-7; D may be TRBD2 (5 bases). Germline values: CDR1 LNHDA, CDR2 SQIVND (reference sequence). The CDR3 is 15 residues long. Trimming cost V 10 bases and J 4 bases, with 23 bases left between them. The CDR3 reads CATGARSGFGYEQYF. CDR3 nucleotides: TGTGCCACTGGAGCGCGGAGCGGATTTGGTTACGAGCAGTACTTC.

The CDR3 region is CSVESVSPLHF. Written as DNA, the CDR3 is TGCAGCGTTGAATCAGTTTCACCCCTCCACTTT. This chain uses TRBV29-1 with TRBJ1-6, with no clear D. Germline V lookup: CDR1 SQVTM, CDR2 ANQGSEA. The CDR3 runs to 11 residues. V lost 2 bases, J lost 9 bases, and 5 bases lay in between.

This chain connects TRBV6-5 to TRBJ1-5, with 7 bases matching TRBD1. CDR1 is MNHEY and CDR2 is SVGAGI in the germline V gene. Trimming at V came to 6 bases and at J to 4 bases, leaving 9 bases not matched to a gene. The CDR3 spans 15 residues. The CDR3 region is CASRTSGTENQPQHF. For the CDR3, the DNA is TGTGCCAGCAGAACATCCGGGACAGAGAATCAGCCCCAGCATTTT.

The chain carries TRBV4-2 and TRBJ2-7; the D gene could be TRBD1 or TRBD2 (5 bases each). Between the trimmed V and J ends, which lost 2 bases and 10 bases, there was a span of 24 bases. This CDR3 has 16 residues. Germline CDR1 LGHNA, CDR2 YNFKEQ. The CDR3 protein is CASSQKGSGPSIRQYF. CDR3 coding DNA: TGTGCCAGCAGCCAAAAAGGGTCGGGACCTTCTATCCGTCAGTACTTC.

The chain recombines TRBV19 with TRBJ2-5; the D gene is possibly TRBD2 (6 bases). Judging by the DNA end, TRBJ2-7 fits better; the J call may be wrong. Germline V gene lookup returns CDR1 LNHDA and CDR2 SQIVND (reference sequence). The CDR3 is 13 residues long. CDR3 in amino acids: CASRLEGRHEQYF. CDR3 nucleotide sequence: TGTGCCAGCCGACTAGAAGGTAGGCACGAGCAGTACTTC.

The V and J genes are TRBV9 and TRBJ1-6; no firm D call. Germline V gene lookup returns CDR1 SGDLS and CDR2 YYNGEE. This CDR3 is 15 amino acids long. The ends were cut back, 0 bases at V and 5 bases at J, with 9 bases in the middle. The CDR3 reads CASSVGELNNSPLHF. The DNA for the CDR3 is TGTGCCAGCAGCGTAGGGGAGCTAAATAATTCACCCCTCCACTTT.

The chain recombines TRBV2 with TRBJ1-5; 10 bases fit TRBD1. This CDR3 has 15 residues. V gave up 4 bases and J gave up 6 bases; unmatched junction bases: 6. Looked up from germline, CDR1 is SNHLY and CDR2 is FYNNEI. CDR3: CASSATGQGIQPQHF. CDR3 DNA: TGTGCCAGCAGTGCGACGGGACAGGGGATTCAGCCCCAGCATTTT.

The V and J genes are TRBV29-1 and TRBJ2-3; D may correspond to TRBD1 or TRBD2 (6 bases each). Germline-derived CDR1 and CDR2 are SQVTM and ANQGSEA. The CDR3 is 13 residues long. V was pared by 5 bases and J by 5 bases, with 14 bases between. The CDR3 sequence is CSVSRDTKDTQYF. Written as DNA, the CDR3 is TGCAGCGTTTCGCGGGACACTAAAGATACGCAGTATTTT.

The CDR3 nucleotides are TGTGCCAGCAGCTTGGGTGCGGGAACCGGGGAGCTGTTTTTT. Amino acid sequence: CASSLGAGTGELFF. This sequence joins TRBV5-4 and TRBJ2-2; TRBD2 might be the D (6 bases). The CDR3 loop spans 14 amino acids. CDR1 and CDR2 from the germline V gene are SGHNT and YYREEE (reference sequence). Trimming shortened V by 0 bases and J by 5 bases, and 8 bases separated the two germline ends. The full variable domain, rest sourced from reference TRBV5-4 and TRBJ2-2, is ETGVTQSPTHLIKTRGQQVTLRCSSQSGHNTVSWYQQALGQGPQFIFQYYREEENGRGNFPPRFSGLQFPNYSSELNVNALELDDSALYLCASSLGAGTGELFFGEGSRLTVL.

The V gene is TRBV28, the J gene TRBJ1-2; no clear D. CDR3 length: 13 amino acids. Looked up from germline, CDR1 is MDHEN and CDR2 is SYDVKM. The V end lost 7 bases, the J end lost 4 bases, and 13 bases lay between the germline ends. CDR3 coding DNA: TGTGCCAGCACCCCTTGGGAGATCTATGGCTACACCTTC. This sequence encodes CASTPWEIYGYTF.

V and J are TRBV2 and TRBJ1-4; D remains unclear. CDR1 and CDR2 from the germline V gene are SNHLY and FYNNEI. CDR3 size: 14 residues. V lost 3 bases and J 4 bases, leaving 9 bases between the germline ends. CDR3 sequence: CASSDTAYNEKLFF. The DNA for the CDR3 is TGTGCCAGCAGTGATACGGCTTATAATGAAAAACTGTTTTTT.

The V call is TRBV6-5, the J call TRBJ1-1; D is undetermined. CDR1 MNHEY and CDR2 SVGAGI come from the germline V gene. Trimming removed 6 bases at V and 3 bases at J, with 14 bases between. The CDR3 runs 14 residues. CDR3 DNA: TGTGCCAGCAGGGGGTGGAGGGAGGACACTGAAGCTTTCTTT. It translates to CASRGWREDTEAFF.

The rearrangement uses TRBV28 and TRBJ1-5; TRBD1 agrees at 7 bases. The CDR3 contains 16 residues. The V and J ends lost 6 bases and 0 bases, in that order; junction bases with no gene match: 8. Per germline, CDR1 MDHEN and CDR2 SYDVKM. The CDR3 nucleotides read TGTGCCAGCAGCCGGGACAGAGAAGATAGCAATCAGCCCCAGCATTTT. Its protein product is CASSRDREDSNQPQHF.

The chain joins TRBV2 to TRBJ2-7; possible D gene TRBD2, 6 bases. The V gene lost 8 bases and the J gene lost 5 bases, with 16 bases spanning the gap. The CDR3 is 13 amino acids. Germline V lookup: CDR1 SNHLY, CDR2 FYNNEI. In DNA form, the CDR3 reads TGTGCCAGCGAGGCGGGATCGGGCCACGAGCAGTACTTC. It codes for CASEAGSGHEQYF.

Here the CDR3 reads CASTGTATYEQYF. CDR3 DNA: TGTGCCAGTACCGGGACCGCGACCTACGAGCAGTACTTC. The chain recombines TRBV19 with TRBJ2-7; D tentatively fits TRBD1 or TRBD2 (5 bases each). Trimming stripped 7 bases from V and 2 bases from J, with 12 bases between. Germline V lookup: CDR1 LNHDA, CDR2 SQIVND (reference sequence). The CDR3 is 13 residues long.

This chain connects TRBV9 to TRBJ2-5, with D perhaps being TRBD1 or TRBD2 (5 bases each). This CDR3 region has 15 residues. V was clipped by 4 bases and J by 7 bases, with 20 bases between them. The V gene's germline CDR1 is SGDLS and CDR2 YYNGEE. In nucleotides, the CDR3 is TGTGCCAGCAGCCCACATGGGACGGACTTGGGGACCCAGTACTTC. It codes for CASSPHGTDLGTQYF.

The chain combines TRBV6-1 with TRBJ2-1; 10 positions match TRBD2. In germline, CDR1 is MNHNS, CDR2 SASEGT. Trimming cost V 6 bases and J 8 bases; bases outside gene matches: 10. The CDR3 spans 15 residues. In nucleotides, the CDR3 is TGTGCCAGCAGCCAGGGAGCGGGAGGGCCCCATGAGCAGTTCTTC. Encoded protein: CASSQGAGGPHEQFF.

The chain carries TRBV7-2 and TRBJ2-7; D may be TRBD1 (5 bases). Deletions cut 3 bases from V and 2 bases from J, with 5 bases between. This CDR3 spans 12 amino acids. Germline V gives CDR1 SGHTA, CDR2 FQGNSA. The CDR3 DNA reads as TGTGCCAGCAGCTTGACAGCCTACGAGCAGTACTTC. Encoded protein: CASSLTAYEQYF. The complete variable domain, with remaining parts taken from reference TRBV7-2 and TRBJ2-7, reads GAGVSQSPSNKVTEKGKDVELRCDPISGHTALYWYRQSLGQGLEFLIYFQGNSAPDKSGLPSDRFSAERTGGSVSTLTIQRTQQEDSAVYLCASSLTAYEQYFGPGTRLTVT.

CDR3 sequence: CASREGILTYEQYF. CDR3 bases: TGTGCCAGCAGGGAAGGAATTTTGACTTACGAGCAGTACTTC. The chain couples TRBV6-6 to TRBJ2-7; the D is unclear. Trimming took 6 bases from V and 4 from J, leaving 16 bases between them. The CDR3 is made up of 14 amino acids. The germline gives CDR1 MNHNY, CDR2 SVGAGI (reference sequence).

This rearrangement joins TRBV27 to TRBJ2-1, with D perhaps being TRBD1 or TRBD2 (6 bases each). Deletions cut 6 bases from V and 0 bases from J, with 15 bases between. From germline, CDR1 is MNHEY and CDR2 SMNVEV (reference sequence). This CDR3 region has 16 residues. The CDR3 nucleotides are TGTGCCAGCAGGGGGGGCCAGATGATCTCCTACAATGAGCAGTTCTTC. This codes for CASRGGQMISYNEQFF.